The 30 T cell receptor beta chains below come from one sample, sequenced in a study of T cell responses to AZD1222 COVID-19 vaccine. Sequencing used immunoSEQ multiplex PCR; TCRdb keeps in-frame clones, though not all of them. The sample lists approximately 180,000 clones; approximately 91% were seen once. Sequenced material: peripheral blood, taken on day 0 of AZD1222 vaccination. These receptors originate from an adult in good health.

The chain couples TRBV29-1 to TRBJ2-3, with D possibly TRBD2 on 6 matching bases. The germline gives CDR1 SQVTM, CDR2 ANQGSEA. Trimming took off 7 bases at V and 1 base at J, with 15 bases between the two ends. This CDR3 region has 14 residues. The DNA for the CDR3 is TGCAGCGCAGACTTAAGGGAGGGCACAGATACGCAGTATTTT. Translating gives CSADLREGTDTQYF.

The chain carries TRBV14 and TRBJ2-1; D possibly corresponds to TRBD2 (7 bases). The V end lost 4 bases, the J end lost 8 bases, and 18 bases lay between the germline ends. CDR1 is SGHDN and CDR2 is FVKESK in the germline V gene. The CDR3 is made up of 15 amino acids. The CDR3 DNA reads as TGTGCCAGCAGCCCCCGGGGGGCTTGGGGGGATGAGCAGTTCTTC. It codes for CASSPRGAWGDEQFF.

This clone was observed a handful of times. The rearrangement joins TRBV28 to TRBJ1-1; D is perhaps TRBD1 (6 bases). Germline V lookup: CDR1 MDHEN, CDR2 SYDVKM. V was shortened by 8 bases and J by 6 bases, with 16 bases between the two germline ends. This CDR3 region has 13 residues. CDR3 sequence (DNA): TGTGCCAGCCTAGGGGGGGTTGGGGCTGAAGCTTTCTTT. It codes for CASLGGVGAEAFF.

This rearrangement joins TRBV29-1 to TRBJ2-1, with TRBD2 identical over 9 bases. This CDR3 spans 15 amino acids. V shed 7 bases and J 6 bases; nucleotides not matched to a gene: 13. Germline V gene data show CDR1 as SQVTM and CDR2 as ANQGSEA. In nucleotides, the CDR3 is TGCAGCGGCTCGGTAGCGGGAGTAGGTGGCAATGAGCAGTTCTTC. The encoded protein is CSGSVAGVGGNEQFF.

The chain links TRBV7-2 to TRBJ2-7, with 7 bases fitting TRBD1. Germline CDR1 and CDR2: SGHTA and FQGNSA. This CDR3 is 12 amino acids long. V was pared by 5 bases and J by 9 bases, with 7 bases of the junction left unmatched. The CDR3 loop is CASSRGQVGQYF. Written as DNA, the CDR3 is TGTGCCAGCAGCCGTGGACAGGTAGGGCAGTACTTC. Full variable domain (outside the CDR3, taken from reference TRBV7-2 and TRBJ2-7): GAGVSQSPSNKVTEKGKDVELRCDPISGHTALYWYRQSLGQGLEFLIYFQGNSAPDKSGLPSDRFSAERTGGSVSTLTIQRTQQEDSAVYLCASSRGQVGQYFGPGTRLTVT.

The chain joins TRBV5-4 to TRBJ2-2; D possibly matches TRBD1 or TRBD2 (5 bases each). V was cut by 4 bases and J by 7 bases, with 17 bases left in between. CDR1 and CDR2 (germline): SGHNT, YYREEE (reference sequence). CDR3 length: 15 amino acids. The CDR3 nucleotides are TGTGCCAGCAGCCCCCCGGGACCCAAGGTCGGGGAGCTGTTTTTT. It encodes CASSPPGPKVGELFF.

The chain couples TRBV27 to TRBJ1-1; D gene uncertain. V lost 3 bases, J lost 4 bases, and 9 bases lay in between. The V gene's germline CDR1 is MNHEY and CDR2 SMNVEV (reference sequence). This CDR3 has 13 residues. The CDR3 loop reads CASSFREGTEAFF. The CDR3 bases are TGTGCCAGCAGTTTTCGGGAAGGCACTGAAGCTTTCTTT.

The J gene is TRBJ1-1, the V gene TRBV29-1; D is ambiguous. CDR3 length: 14 amino acids. Germline lookup yields CDR1 SQVTM and CDR2 ANQGSEA. V was cut by 4 bases and J by 4 bases, with 16 bases left in between. DNA of the CDR3: TGCAGCGTTGTCGGGAACCAGATTGGCACTGAAGCTTTCTTT. Protein product: CSVVGNQIGTEAFF.

This chain uses TRBV6-6 with TRBJ2-7; TRBD2 matches 13 bases. Germline loops: CDR1 MNHNY, CDR2 SVGAGI (reference sequence). Trimming took 5 bases from V and 2 from J; bases not matched to a gene: 9. The CDR3 sequence is 17 residues long. The CDR3 sequence is CASSHQTSGGTTYEQYV. The DNA for the CDR3 is TGTGCCAGCAGTCACCAGACTAGCGGGGGGACAACCTACGAGCAGTACGTC.

This sequence joins TRBV28 and TRBJ1-2, with D perhaps TRBD1 (6 bases). The CDR3 runs 15 residues. Germline loops: CDR1 MDHEN, CDR2 SYDVKM. V was cut by 3 bases and J by 7 bases, with 18 bases left in between. The CDR3 loop reads CASSFIQGPFGGYTF. The CDR3 DNA reads TGTGCCAGCAGTTTCATTCAGGGGCCATTTGGTGGCTACACCTTC.

The chain joins TRBV19 to TRBJ1-2, with D possibly being TRBD1 (5 bases). The V end lost 3 bases, the J end lost 0 bases, and 5 bases lay between the germline ends. Germline V CDR1 and CDR2: LNHDA, SQIVND (reference sequence). The CDR3 is made up of 13 amino acids. The CDR3 spells CASSIRANYGYTF. In DNA, the CDR3 is TGTGCCAGTAGTATCAGGGCTAACTATGGCTACACCTTC.

The chain joins TRBV29-1 to TRBJ2-1; tentatively, D is TRBD1 (6 bases). Trimming pared 4 bases from V and 0 bases from J, leaving 13 bases between. The CDR3 contains 15 residues. Germline V gene data show CDR1 as SQVTM and CDR2 as ANQGSEA. The CDR3 region has the DNA TGCAGCGTTGCCCGACAGGATAGCTCCTACAATGAGCAGTTCTTC. It is translated as CSVARQDSSYNEQFF.

CDR3: CATSDRGFFGYTF. Written as DNA, the CDR3 is TGTGCCACCAGTGACAGGGGTTTTTTTGGCTACACCTTC. The rearrangement uses TRBV24-1 and TRBJ1-2; TRBD1 might be the D (6 bases). CDR1 and CDR2 from the germline V gene are KGHDR and SFDVKD. The CDR3 has 13 amino acids. Trimming left V 4 bases short and J 7 bases short, with 12 bases between.

The V call is TRBV7-9, the J call TRBJ2-1, with 7 positions matching TRBD2. V shed 1 base, J shed 3 bases, and the junction held 3 bases outside the gene matches. The CDR3 runs to 15 residues. Germline values: CDR1 SEHNR, CDR2 FQNEAQ (reference sequence). The CDR3: CASSLDGGSYNEQFF. The CDR3 bases are TGTGCCAGCAGCTTAGATGGCGGGAGCTACAATGAGCAGTTCTTC.

The gene calls are TRBV3-1 (or the pseudogene TRBV3-2) and TRBJ1-2; D not resolved. V lost 8 bases and J lost 8, with 12 bases in between. CDR1 LGHDT and CDR2 YNNKEL come from the germline V gene (reference sequence). This CDR3 is 11 amino acids long. CDR3 in DNA: TGTGCCAGCGATGCCGCTTGGGGCTACACCTTC. Its protein is CASDAAWGYTF.

The chain employs TRBV7-8 and TRBJ1-1; D unclear. This CDR3 is built from 11 residues. CDR1 and CDR2 (germline): SGHVS, FQNEAQ. V lost 5 bases, J lost 5 bases, and 6 bases lay in between. The CDR3 loop reads CASSVLTEAFF. DNA for the CDR3: TGTGCCAGCAGCGTCTTGACTGAAGCTTTCTTT.

This rearrangement joins TRBV7-6 to TRBJ2-1; a weak D match, TRBD1 (8 bases). The CDR3 sequence is 17 residues long. V was pared by 1 base and J by 9 bases, with 22 bases between. CDR1 is SGHVS, CDR2 FNYEAQ, per germline. CDR3 residues: CASSLGGTTGGIGEQFF. CDR3 nucleotides: TGTGCCAGCAGCTTAGGGGGGACTACAGGGGGTATCGGTGAGCAGTTCTTC.

This clone was counted once. The V call is TRBV6-6, the J call TRBJ1-3; 7 bases map to TRBD1. The CDR3 is made up of 15 amino acids. From germline, CDR1 is MNHNY and CDR2 SVGAGI (reference sequence). J gave up 1 base and V 9 bases, and 9 bases lay outside the gene matches. In nucleotides, the CDR3 is TGTGCCAGATCCGGGACAGCCATTTCTGGAAACACCATATATTTT. It specifies CARSGTAISGNTIYF.

The chain uses TRBV3-1 (or the pseudogene TRBV3-2) and TRBJ2-2; D ambiguous. Trimming left V 4 bases short and J 4 bases short, with 13 bases between. The CDR3 is 15 residues long. CDR1 LGHDT and CDR2 YNNKEL come from the germline V gene (reference sequence). CDR3 loop: CASSPSTASTGELFF. In DNA, the CDR3 is TGTGCCAGCAGCCCCTCTACAGCAAGCACCGGGGAGCTGTTTTTT.

The sample holds one count of this clone. The chain is built from TRBV10-3 and TRBJ1-5; D remains ambiguous. V lost 4 bases and J 6 bases, leaving 13 bases between the germline ends. The CDR3 runs to 14 residues. CDR1 and CDR2 from the germline V gene are ENHRY and SYGVKD. CDR3 DNA: TGTGCCATCAGTGTTTCGGGGTCCGGTCAGCCCCAGCATTTT. It codes for CAISVSGSGQPQHF.

The V gene is TRBV14, the J gene TRBJ2-1; 7 bases align to TRBD2. With 2 bases clipped from V and 6 bases from J, the junction kept 7 bases outside the gene matches. The CDR3 extends over 15 amino acids. Looked up from germline, CDR1 is SGHDN and CDR2 is FVKESK. CDR3 protein: CASSQSSGVPNEQFF. CDR3 nucleotide sequence: TGTGCCAGCAGCCAATCCAGCGGGGTCCCCAATGAGCAGTTCTTC.

This clone came up a few times. This chain connects TRBV15 to TRBJ2-3; tentative D call: TRBD2 (5 bases). Germline values: CDR1 LNHNV, CDR2 YYDKDF (reference sequence). Trimming stripped 3 bases from V and 2 bases from J, with 15 bases between. The CDR3 covers 16 residues. The DNA for the CDR3 is TGTGCCACCAGCAGTGGGCGAGCGGTAGCCACAGATACGCAGTATTTT. Encoded protein: CATSSGRAVATDTQYF.

V gene TRBV30 combines with J gene TRBJ2-2; perhaps TRBD1 as D (6 bases). V lost 1 base and J lost 8, with 11 bases in between. Germline V gene sequence: CDR1 GTSNPN, CDR2 SVGIG (reference sequence). The CDR3 runs to 13 residues. As DNA, the CDR3 is TGTGCCTGGAGTGAACAGGGTATGGGGGAGCTGTTTTTT. Its protein product is CAWSEQGMGELFF.

The V gene is TRBV30, the J gene TRBJ1-6, with TRBD1 identical over 10 bases. V shed 2 bases, J shed 2 bases, and the junction held 9 bases outside the gene matches. Per germline, CDR1 GTSNPN and CDR2 SVGIG (reference sequence). The CDR3 sequence is 18 residues long. For the CDR3, the DNA is TGTGCCTGGAGTCCCCGCGGACAGGGGGGACCCTATAATTCACCCCTCCACTTT. It encodes CAWSPRGQGGPYNSPLHF.

V and J are TRBV6-1 and TRBJ1-2; D gene unclear. V shed 1 base and J shed 4 bases, with 4 bases lying between them. This CDR3 spans 12 amino acids. CDR1 is MNHNS, CDR2 SASEGT, per germline. The CDR3 here is CASSEDTYGYTF. As DNA, the CDR3 is TGTGCCAGCAGTGAAGACACCTATGGCTACACCTTC.

The rearrangement joins TRBV1 to TRBJ2-5. TRBV1 is reported as a pseudogene. The CDR3 length is 16 residues. The CDR3 bases are TGCACCAGCAGCCAAGATGGGTCGGGGGCCCAAGAGACCCAGTACTTC. It is translated as CTSSQDGSGAQETQYF.

The chain carries TRBV28 and TRBJ2-3; 7 bases map to TRBD2. Germline assignment: CDR1 MDHEN and CDR2 SYDVKM. Unmatched junction bases numbered 6, after V lost 3 bases and J lost 3 bases. The CDR3 has 15 residues. This chain's CDR3 is CASSFTAGETDTQYF. For the CDR3, the DNA is TGTGCCAGCAGTTTTACTGCGGGAGAGACAGATACGCAGTATTTT.

The chain carries TRBV5-1 and TRBJ2-7, with TRBD2 matching over 12 bases. V shed 4 bases and J 6 bases; nucleotides not matched to a gene: 8. This CDR3 is built from 15 residues. Germline-derived CDR1 and CDR2 are SGHRS and YFSETQ. CDR3 in amino acids: CASSPPLAGGGEQYF. CDR3 DNA sequence: TGCGCCAGCAGCCCTCCCCTAGCGGGAGGGGGCGAGCAGTACTTC. Supplemented by reference TRBV5-1 and TRBJ2-7, the full variable domain reads KAGVTQTPRYLIKTRGQQVTLSCSPISGHRSVSWYQQTPGQGLQFLFEYFSETQRNKGNFPGRFSGRQFSNSRSEMNVSTLELGDSALYLCASSPPLAGGGEQYFGPGTRLTVT.

The chain has TRBV9 and TRBJ1-5; D is undetermined. The CDR3 contains 12 residues. Germline assignment: CDR1 SGDLS and CDR2 YYNGEE. Trimming stripped 0 bases from V and 4 bases from J, with 2 bases between. Here the CDR3 reads CASSVGNQPQHF. The CDR3 DNA sequence: TGTGCCAGCAGCGTAGGTAATCAGCCCCAGCATTTT.

V usage is TRBV9 and J usage is TRBJ1-5; 8 bases map to TRBD1. Losses at the gene ends were 0 bases for V and 3 bases for J; bases not matched to a gene: 2. The CDR3 totals 15 residues. The germline CDR1 and CDR2 sequences are SGDLS and YYNGEE. CDR3 nucleotides: TGTGCCAGCAGCGTAGGGACAGGGCACAATCAGCCCCAGCATTTT. Amino acid sequence: CASSVGTGHNQPQHF. Complete variable domain (other parts from reference TRBV9 and TRBJ1-5): DSGVTQTPKHLITATGQRVTLRCSPRSGDLSVYWYQQSLDQGLQFLIQYYNGEERAKGNILERFSAQQFPDLHSELNLSSLELGDSALYFCASSVGTGHNQPQHFGDGTRLSIL.